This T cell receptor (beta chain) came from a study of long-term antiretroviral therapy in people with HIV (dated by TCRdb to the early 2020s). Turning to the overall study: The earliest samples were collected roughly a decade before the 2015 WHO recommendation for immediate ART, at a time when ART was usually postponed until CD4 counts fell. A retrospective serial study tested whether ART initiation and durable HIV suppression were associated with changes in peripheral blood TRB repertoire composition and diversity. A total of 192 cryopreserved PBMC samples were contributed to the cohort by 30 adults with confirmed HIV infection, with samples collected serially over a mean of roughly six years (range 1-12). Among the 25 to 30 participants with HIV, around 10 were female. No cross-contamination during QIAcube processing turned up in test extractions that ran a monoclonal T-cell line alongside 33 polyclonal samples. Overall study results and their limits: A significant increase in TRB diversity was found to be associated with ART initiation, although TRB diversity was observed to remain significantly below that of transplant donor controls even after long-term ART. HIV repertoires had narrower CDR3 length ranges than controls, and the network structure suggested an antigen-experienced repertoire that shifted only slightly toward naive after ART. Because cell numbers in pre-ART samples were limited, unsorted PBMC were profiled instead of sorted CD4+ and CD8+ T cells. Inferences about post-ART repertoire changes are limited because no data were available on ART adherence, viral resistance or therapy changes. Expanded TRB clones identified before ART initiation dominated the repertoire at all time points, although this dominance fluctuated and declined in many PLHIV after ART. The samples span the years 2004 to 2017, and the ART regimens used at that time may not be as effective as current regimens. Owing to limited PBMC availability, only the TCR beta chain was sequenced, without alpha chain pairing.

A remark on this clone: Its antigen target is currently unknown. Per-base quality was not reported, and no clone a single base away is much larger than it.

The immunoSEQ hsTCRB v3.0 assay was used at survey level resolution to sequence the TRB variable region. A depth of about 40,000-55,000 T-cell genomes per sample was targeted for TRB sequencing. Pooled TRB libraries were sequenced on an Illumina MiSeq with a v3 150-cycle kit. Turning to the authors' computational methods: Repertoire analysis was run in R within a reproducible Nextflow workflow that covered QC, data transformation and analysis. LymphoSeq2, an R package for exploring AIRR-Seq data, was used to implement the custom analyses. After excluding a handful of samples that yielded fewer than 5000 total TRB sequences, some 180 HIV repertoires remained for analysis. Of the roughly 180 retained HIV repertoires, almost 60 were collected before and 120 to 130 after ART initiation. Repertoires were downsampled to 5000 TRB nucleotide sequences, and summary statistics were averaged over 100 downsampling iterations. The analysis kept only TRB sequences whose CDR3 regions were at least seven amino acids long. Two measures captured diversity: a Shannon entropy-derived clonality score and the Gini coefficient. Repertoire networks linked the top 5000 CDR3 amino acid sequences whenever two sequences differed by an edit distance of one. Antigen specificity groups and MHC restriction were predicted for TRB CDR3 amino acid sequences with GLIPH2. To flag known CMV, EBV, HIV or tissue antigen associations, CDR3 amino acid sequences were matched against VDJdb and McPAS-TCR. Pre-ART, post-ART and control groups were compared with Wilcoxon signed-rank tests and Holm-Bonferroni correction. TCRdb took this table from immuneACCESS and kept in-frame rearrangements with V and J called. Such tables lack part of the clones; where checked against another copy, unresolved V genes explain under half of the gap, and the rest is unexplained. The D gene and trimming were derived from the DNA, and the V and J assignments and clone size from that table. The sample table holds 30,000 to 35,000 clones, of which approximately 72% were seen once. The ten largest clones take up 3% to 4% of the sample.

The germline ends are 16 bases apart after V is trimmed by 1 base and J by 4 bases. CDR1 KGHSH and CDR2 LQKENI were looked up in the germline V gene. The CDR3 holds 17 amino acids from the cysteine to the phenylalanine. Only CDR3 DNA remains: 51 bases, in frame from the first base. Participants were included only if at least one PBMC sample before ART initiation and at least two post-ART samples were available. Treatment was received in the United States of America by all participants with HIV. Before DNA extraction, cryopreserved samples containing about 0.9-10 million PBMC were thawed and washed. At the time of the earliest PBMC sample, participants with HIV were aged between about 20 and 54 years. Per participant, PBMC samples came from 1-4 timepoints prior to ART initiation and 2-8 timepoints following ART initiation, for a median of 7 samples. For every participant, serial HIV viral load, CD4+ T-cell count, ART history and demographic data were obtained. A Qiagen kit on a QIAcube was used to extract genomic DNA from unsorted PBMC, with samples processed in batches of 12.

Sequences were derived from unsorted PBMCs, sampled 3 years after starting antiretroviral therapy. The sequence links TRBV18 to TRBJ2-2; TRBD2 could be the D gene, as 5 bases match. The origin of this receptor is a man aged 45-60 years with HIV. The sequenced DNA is TGTGCCAGCTCACCACTTTCCTCCGGGGTGCTCACCGGGGAGCTGTTTTTT. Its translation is CASSPLSSGVLTGELFF.